A selection of T cell receptor beta chains follows, all from one sample in a study of shared clonotypes between healthy human individuals. Produced via immunoSEQ multiplex PCR; TCRdb's table is partial and in-frame only. The table records more than 1,200,000 clones, around 98.5% of them present only once. Sequenced: naive CD4+ T cells sorted from blood. The receptor source for this set is a man aged 30 to 39 in good health. Each CDR3 is given with its conserved first and last residue. The D gene is left open where the match is weak. Only part of the rows carry a size: once, few, many, or a class if the clone is expanded.

d_call j_call cdr3_length v_call clone_size cdr3_aa cdr3_nt
TRBD2 TRBJ2-5 15 TRBV28 - CASSHPKTSAETQYF TGTGCCAGCAGCCACCCCAAAACTAGCGCAGAGACCCAGTACTTC
- TRBJ1-2 13 TRBV28 - CASSLVNSRGYTF TGTGCCAGCAGTTTAGTAAACTCCCGGGGCTACACCTTC
TRBD1 TRBJ2-5 15 TRBV19 - CASSSRTGRSETQYF TGTGCCAGTAGTTCCCGGACAGGGAGGTCGGAGACCCAGTACTTC
- TRBJ2-1 15 TRBV19 - CASSSSQLSYNEQFF TGTGCCAGTAGTTCCTCGCAGTTGTCCTACAATGAGCAGTTCTTC
- TRBJ2-1 17 TRBV5-4 - CASSSFHLSPSYNEQFF TGTGCCAGCAGCTCCTTTCATCTTAGCCCATCCTACAATGAGCAGTTCTTC
- TRBJ2-1 12 TRBV28 - CASSPTINEQFF TGTGCCAGCAGTCCCACAATTAATGAGCAGTTCTTC
TRBD2 TRBJ2-7 14 TRBV5-1 - CASSLAGDGYEQYF TGCGCCAGCAGCTTAGCGGGAGACGGCTACGAGCAGTACTTC
TRBD1 TRBJ1-1 14 TRBV10-3 - CAIGDRAGDTEAFF TGTGCCATCGGGGACAGGGCGGGGGACACTGAAGCTTTCTTT
- TRBJ1-1 14 TRBV4-1 - CASSQVSGITEAFF TGCGCCAGCAGCCAAGTTTCAGGGATCACTGAAGCTTTCTTT
- TRBJ1-1 16 TRBV5-1 - CASRPVGGNLDTEAFF TGCGCCAGCAGGCCGGTCGGGGGCAATTTAGACACTGAAGCTTTCTTT
- TRBJ1-1 13 TRBV6-1 - CASKHTPNTEAFF TGTGCCAGCAAACATACACCGAACACTGAAGCTTTCTTT
TRBD1 TRBJ2-7 14 TRBV29-1 once CSVSRDRNSYEQYF TGCAGCGTTTCCCGGGACAGAAACTCCTACGAGCAGTACTTC
TRBD2 TRBJ2-7 16 TRBV28 - CASSFQLAGTAYEQYF TGTGCCAGCAGTTTTCAGCTAGCGGGGACTGCCTACGAGCAGTACTTC
- TRBJ2-3 15 TRBV11-1 - CASSLSRAFTDTQYF TGTGCCAGCAGCTTATCCAGGGCCTTCACAGATACGCAGTATTTT
- TRBJ2-2 16 TRBV12-5 - CASALYIAADTGELFF TGTGCTAGTGCCCTCTATATAGCGGCAGACACCGGGGAGCTGTTTTTT
TRBD1 TRBJ2-7 14 TRBV7-2 - CASQRGRKDYEQYF TGTGCCAGCCAGAGGGGGCGAAAAGACTACGAGCAGTACTTC
- TRBJ1-3 14 TRBV5-5 - CASSDHITGNTIYF TGTGCCAGCAGCGACCATATAACTGGAAACACCATATATTTT
- TRBJ2-7 12 TRBV29-1 - CSVKGSPYEQYF TGCAGCGTTAAGGGGAGCCCCTACGAGCAGTACTTC
TRBD2 TRBJ2-3 15 TRBV28 - CASITSGRATDTQYF TGTGCCAGTATTACTAGCGGGAGGGCAACAGATACGCAGTATTTT
- TRBJ2-2 14 TRBV27 - CASKSGTYTGELFF TGTGCCAGTAAGTCCGGGACATACACCGGGGAGCTGTTTTTT
- TRBJ2-2 19 TRBV11-2 - CASSPQEVGWSRNTGELFF TGTGCCAGCAGCCCCCAAGAGGTTGGGTGGTCACGGAACACCGGGGAGCTGTTTTTT
- TRBJ2-5 12 TRBV2 - CASRGDQETQYF TGTGCCAGCAGGGGGGATCAAGAGACCCAGTACTTC
- TRBJ2-5 14 TRBV25-1 - CASSELGRQETQYF TGTGCCAGCAGTGAATTGGGACGGCAAGAGACCCAGTACTTC
- TRBJ2-5 14 TRBV7-2 - CASSLVEGVETQYF TGTGCCAGCAGCTTAGTTGAGGGGGTGGAGACCCAGTACTTC
TRBD1 TRBJ2-2 15 TRBV4-3 - CASSQAPGGWGELFF TGCGCCAGCAGCCAAGCCCCAGGGGGTTGGGGGGAGCTGTTTTTT
TRBD2 TRBJ2-4 11 TRBV29-1 - CSVGLAGGQYF TGCAGCGTGGGACTAGCGGGAGGGCAGTACTTC
- TRBJ2-7 17 TRBV19 - CASSPTLWDLISYEQYF TGTGCCAGTAGTCCAACGCTGTGGGACCTAATTTCCTACGAGCAGTACTTC
TRBD1 TRBJ1-5 15 TRBV28 - CASSSSPGGQQPQHF TGTGCCAGCAGTTCCTCCCCTGGGGGACAGCAGCCCCAGCATTTT
- TRBJ2-7 13 TRBV2 - CASSEALSIEQYF TGTGCCAGCAGTGAAGCTCTGAGTATAGAGCAGTACTTC
TRBD2 TRBJ2-1 14 TRBV5-1 - CASRGTSGSNEQFF TGCGCCAGCCGCGGGACTAGCGGGAGCAATGAGCAGTTCTTC
- TRBJ1-2 15 TRBV7-2 - CASSPQRTRVHGYTF TGTGCCAGCAGCCCGCAAAGGACGCGGGTTCATGGCTACACCTTC
TRBD1 TRBJ2-2 16 TRBV7-2 - CASSPYPGQGTGELFF TGTGCCAGCAGTCCTTACCCGGGACAGGGAACCGGGGAGCTGTTTTTT
TRBD2 TRBJ2-1 19 TRBV18 - CASSPKPGLAGGPSWEQFF TGTGCCAGCTCACCCAAACCGGGACTAGCGGGAGGGCCCTCGTGGGAGCAGTTCTTC
TRBD1 TRBJ2-7 14 TRBV19 - CASSRTGSSYEQYF TGTGCCAGTTCCCGGACAGGAAGCTCCTACGAGCAGTACTTC
TRBD2 TRBJ2-5 13 TRBV19 once CASSLGGEETQYF TGTGCCAGTAGTCTTGGGGGGGAAGAGACCCAGTACTTC
- TRBJ1-3 14 TRBV6-1 - CASNRGISGNTIYF TGTGCCAGTAACCGCGGGATCTCTGGAAACACCATATATTTT
TRBD2 TRBJ2-1 19 TRBV5-1 - CASSLLGTSGSAARNEQFF TGCGCCAGCAGCTTGCTGGGGACTAGCGGGAGCGCCGCGAGGAATGAGCAGTTCTTC
TRBD2 TRBJ2-7 14 TRBV2 - CASRVLAGRYEQYF TGTGCCAGCAGGGTACTAGCGGGACGCTACGAGCAGTACTTC
TRBD1 TRBJ2-5 13 TRBV5-1 - CASSPGTGETQYF TGCGCCAGCAGCCCAGGGACAGGGGAGACCCAGTACTTC
- TRBJ1-3 17 TRBV15 - CATSRVQGRPSGNTIYF TGTGCCACCAGCAGAGTCCAGGGACGTCCCTCTGGAAACACCATATATTTT
- TRBJ2-2 14 TRBV28 - CASSLRGPTGELFF TGTGCCAGCAGCCTCAGAGGTCCCACCGGGGAGCTGTTTTTT
- TRBJ2-7 15 TRBV6-5 - CASSPGAGSSYEQYF TGTGCCAGCAGTCCAGGGGCAGGGAGCTCCTACGAGCAGTACTTC
- TRBJ2-1 13 TRBV28 - CASSLWPRDEQFF TGTGCCAGCAGTTTATGGCCCAGGGATGAGCAGTTCTTC
TRBD1 TRBJ2-3 17 TRBV10-2 - CASSDGRQGASTDTQYF TGCGCCAGCAGTGACGGGAGACAGGGGGCAAGCACAGATACGCAGTATTTT
- TRBJ2-6 19 TRBV9 - CASSTRAGTRVSGANVLTF TGTGCCAGCAGCACCCGTGCCGGGACACGAGTCTCTGGGGCCAACGTCCTGACTTTC
- TRBJ2-7 14 TRBV9 - CASSVAPSRDEQYF TGTGCCAGCAGCGTAGCACCTTCCAGGGACGAGCAGTACTTC
TRBD2 TRBJ2-1 17 TRBV30 - CAWSVVASGSSYNEQFF TGTGCCTGGAGTGTAGTAGCTAGCGGGTCCTCCTACAATGAGCAGTTCTTC
- TRBJ2-7 13 TRBV11-3 - CASSLGGLYEQYF TGTGCCAGCAGCTTAGGGGGACTCTACGAGCAGTACTTC
TRBD2 TRBJ2-1 14 TRBV19 - CASSLRLAINEQFF TGTGCCAGTAGTCTCCGACTAGCGATCAATGAGCAGTTCTTC
- TRBJ2-7 14 TRBV7-2 - CASSLGGRTYEQYF TGTGCCAGCAGCTTAGGCGGGCGAACCTACGAGCAGTACTTC
TRBD2 TRBJ2-3 19 TRBV19 - CASSIVGSGAGGWSDTQYF TGTGCCAGTAGTATAGTTGGATCGGGAGCGGGAGGGTGGTCAGATACGCAGTATTTT
- TRBJ1-5 13 TRBV6-5 - CASSSYGRRAQHF TGTGCCAGCAGTTCGTACGGACGCCGGGCCCAGCATTTT